This T cell receptor (beta chain) was sequenced for a study of blood T cells in healthy people across ages (dated by TCRdb to 2013 to 2016). In terms of the full investigation: In model experiments, template switching captured roughly one uniquely barcoded TCR beta cDNA molecule for every two T cells. To track age-related changes in TCR beta repertoire diversity, the study relied on deep sequencing normalized with unique cDNA molecular identifiers. The donors were divided into four age groups: young (average roughly 15 years), middle-aged (about 40), aged (about 56) and long-lived (roughly 82). To avoid experimental bias, donors of different ages were spread randomly across the sequencing lanes. Two additional independent replicas of 1 million unique cDNA reads from the same blood draw were analyzed for two donors (one aged 18 to 30 and one aged 80 or older).

Trimmed from V: 5 bases; trimmed from J: 4 bases; junction bases lacking a gene match: 5. The CDR3 has 14 amino acids, counting the end cysteine and phenylalanine. Left in the record is the CDR3 DNA by itself, 42 bases read in frame from the first base. CDR1 and CDR2, looked up from the germline V gene (reference sequence), are MNHEY and SMNVEV. The paper as a whole reports these results and caveats: Observed TCR beta diversity correlated strongly with the percentage of naive T cells measured by flow cytometry. Bulk unsorted PBMC profiling prevented conclusive comparison of naive and antigen-experienced compartments. Estimates of total diversity based on one million sequenced T cells were considered lower bounds and underestimates. As age increased, observed TCR beta diversity per million T cells dropped in a roughly linear way, and a significant reduction was already evident by age 40. Because the CMV infection status of the donors was unknown, age-related changes in expanded clonotypes may potentially have been confounded. The long-lived group showed more naive CD4+ T cells, fewer expanded clones and increased TCR diversity than the aged group, suggesting age selection.

Comment on this clonotype: Its cognate antigen has yet to be identified. No clone much larger than this one lies a single base away; base qualities are absent.

Library preparation employed 5' RACE. Sequencing took place on an Illumina HiSeq 2500. The second PCR ran for about 6 to 11 cycles and used a J-beta primer mix along with a sample-barcoded 5' primer. Each TCR beta cDNA molecule received a unique molecular identifier from a template-switch 5' adaptor carrying 12 random nucleotides. At least 2.5 million CDR3-containing paired-end reads were obtained from each sample. First-strand cDNA was synthesized from all RNA with the Mint cDNA synthesis kit, primed by a TRBC-specific oligonucleotide. After uracil-DNA glycosylase treatment, a first 18-cycle PCR used universal primers M1SS and BC2_uni_R on all cDNA. The paper's data handling went like this. Normalization of each sample was performed by random selection of 1 million high-quality reads, each carrying a distinct molecular identifier. Reads with shared molecular identifiers were discarded instead of being binned into consensus sequences. MiTCR, run with a Q25 quality threshold and the strictest error-elimination algorithm, handled CDR3 identification, clonotype clustering and error correction. Lower-bound total TCR beta diversity was estimated with a nonparametric unseen species model using Euler transformation. In TCRdb, the public reads were trimmed at Q25 with fastp and aligned with MiXCR, with productive beta chains retained. All rows with the same CDR3 protein become a single entry with the most common DNA and genes. These V and J calls derive from TCRdb rather than the authors' analysis. The sample table contains fewer than 800,000 distinct CDR3 sequences; only one count was recorded for around 45% of them. Under 35% of the sample belongs to the ten largest clones.

The donors were about 40 Caucasian individuals from Russia, aged roughly 6 to 100 years, who were systemically healthy. About 9.1 milliliters of peripheral blood were collected from each donor into EDTA-treated Vacutainer tubes. Ficoll-Paque density-gradient centrifugation was used to isolate PBMCs, with at least 7 million per sample. Trizol reagent was used to extract total RNA from the PBMCs, yielding at least 5 micrograms per sample. The percentages of naive CD45RAhigh/CD27high T cells were determined by flow cytometry on a PBMC aliquot from every donor. This sequence uses TRBV27 and TRBJ1-1, and TRBD1 aligns with 9 junction nucleotides. The sequenced material came from blood. The receptor was derived from a woman aged 55-70 years in good health. CDR3 loop: CASSADRGGTEAFF. The DNA sequence follows: TGTGCCAGCAGTGCGGACAGGGGTGGCACTGAAGCTTTCTTT.